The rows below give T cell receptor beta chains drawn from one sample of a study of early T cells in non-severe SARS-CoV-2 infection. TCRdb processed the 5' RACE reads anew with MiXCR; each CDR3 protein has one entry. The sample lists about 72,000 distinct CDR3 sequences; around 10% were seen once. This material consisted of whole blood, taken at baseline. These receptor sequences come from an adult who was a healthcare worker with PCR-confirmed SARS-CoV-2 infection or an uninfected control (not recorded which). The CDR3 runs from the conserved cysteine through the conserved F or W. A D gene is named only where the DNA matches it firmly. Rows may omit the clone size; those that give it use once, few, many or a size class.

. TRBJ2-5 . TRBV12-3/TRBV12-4 TGTGCCAGCACCCCGGGCAGGCGGTATCGAGAGACCCAGTACTTC CASTPGRRYRETQYF
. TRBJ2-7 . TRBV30 TGTGCCTGGGGTATAAAAAGCCACGAGCAGTACTTC CAWGIKSHEQYF
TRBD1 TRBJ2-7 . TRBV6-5 TGTGCCAGCAGCCGAGGACAGGGAACGTACGAGCAGTACTTC CASSRGQGTYEQYF
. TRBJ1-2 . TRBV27 TGTGCCAGCAGTTCCCCCCGGGAGGGCTACACCTTC CASSSPREGYTF
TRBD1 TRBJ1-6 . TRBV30 TGTGCCTATGGGGCAGGGGGGCCCCTCCACTTT CAYGAGGPLHF
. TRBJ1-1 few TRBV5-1 TGCGCCAGCAGCGTAAGCAGCAGCACGAACACTGAAGCTTTCTTT CASSVSSSTNTEAFF
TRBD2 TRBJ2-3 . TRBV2 TGTGCCAACAGTGTATGGACTAGCGGGGGGAGTACAGATACGCAGTATTTT CANSVWTSGGSTDTQYF
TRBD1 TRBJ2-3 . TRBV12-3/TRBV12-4 TGTGCCAGCAGTTTAGAGGGGGCTAGAGATACGCAGTATTTT CASSLEGARDTQYF
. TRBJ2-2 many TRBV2 TGTGCCAGCAGTGTTCTGAACACCGGGGAGCTGTTTTTT CASSVLNTGELFF
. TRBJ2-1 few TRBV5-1 TGCGCCAGCAGCCCGGACGTGAATGAGCAGTTCTTC CASSPDVNEQFF
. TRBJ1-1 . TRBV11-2 TGTGCCAGCAGCTTAGAGGCGGGAGCGCGCACTGAAGCTTTCTTT CASSLEAGARTEAFF
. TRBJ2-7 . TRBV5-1 TGCGCCAGCAGCTTGGCCGGGGGACAACCACTCTACGAGCAGTACTTC CASSLAGGQPLYEQYF
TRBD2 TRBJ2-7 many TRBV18 TGTGCCAGCTCACCGATACTAGCGGGGAGCTCCTACGAGCAGTACTTC CASSPILAGSSYEQYF
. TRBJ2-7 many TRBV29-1 TGCAGCGTTGAACTAGCGTCCTACGAGCAGTACTTC CSVELASYEQYF
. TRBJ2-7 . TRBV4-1 TGCGCCAGCAGCCAAGAAGGACTCGCCTACGAGCAGTACTTC CASSQEGLAYEQYF